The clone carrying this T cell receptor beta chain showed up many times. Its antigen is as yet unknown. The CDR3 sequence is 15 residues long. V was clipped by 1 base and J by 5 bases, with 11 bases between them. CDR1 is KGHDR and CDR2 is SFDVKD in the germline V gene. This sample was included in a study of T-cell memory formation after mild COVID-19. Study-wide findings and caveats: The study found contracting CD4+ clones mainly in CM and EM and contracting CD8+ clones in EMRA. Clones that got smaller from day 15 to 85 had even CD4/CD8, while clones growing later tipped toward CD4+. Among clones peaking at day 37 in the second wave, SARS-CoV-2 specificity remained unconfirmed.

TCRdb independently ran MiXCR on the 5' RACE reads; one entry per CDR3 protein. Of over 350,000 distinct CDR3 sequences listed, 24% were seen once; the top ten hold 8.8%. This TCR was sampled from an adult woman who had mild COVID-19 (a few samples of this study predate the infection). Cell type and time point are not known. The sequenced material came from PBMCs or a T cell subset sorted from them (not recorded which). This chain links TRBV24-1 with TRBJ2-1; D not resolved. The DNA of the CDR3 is TGTGCCACCAGTGATTTTGCACTAACAAACAATGAGCAGTTCTTC. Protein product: CATSDFALTNNEQFF.